This is a list of T cell receptor beta chains from one sample in a study of identical twins. MiXCR, run by TCRdb on the 5' RACE reads, gives a single entry per CDR3 protein. The sample has hundreds of thousands of distinct CDR3 sequences, around 6% seen once. The material sequenced was naive T cells sorted from blood. The receptor set was obtained from a man between 18 and 29 years old in good health. Each CDR3 is given without its conserved first and last residue. A D gene is named only where the DNA matches it firmly.

j_gene: TRBJ2-7; d_gene: .; v_gene: TRBV30; CDR3aa: AWSVGRAYEQY
j_gene: TRBJ1-1; d_gene: TRBD1; v_gene: TRBV6-1; CDR3aa: ASSIQGPMDTEAF
j_gene: TRBJ2-3; d_gene: .; v_gene: TRBV2; CDR3aa: ASSTERYTDTQY
j_gene: TRBJ2-3; d_gene: TRBD2; v_gene: TRBV28; CDR3aa: ASSQAGPGTSRDTDTQY
j_gene: TRBJ2-5; d_gene: .; v_gene: TRBV5-1; CDR3aa: ASSAPEKRQTQY
j_gene: TRBJ2-3; d_gene: TRBD1; v_gene: TRBV7-3; CDR3aa: ASSKGQHTDTQY
j_gene: TRBJ2-1; d_gene: .; v_gene: TRBV12-3/TRBV12-4; CDR3aa: ASLTNNEQF
j_gene: TRBJ1-2; d_gene: .; v_gene: TRBV20-1; CDR3aa: SARAAEEGYT
j_gene: TRBJ2-7; d_gene: TRBD1; v_gene: TRBV5-1; CDR3aa: ASSHRDSRTYEQY
j_gene: TRBJ2-1; d_gene: TRBD1; v_gene: TRBV5-5; CDR3aa: ASSLAQGLYNEQF
j_gene: TRBJ1-1; d_gene: TRBD1; v_gene: TRBV5-1; CDR3aa: ASSSGTDGPEAF
j_gene: TRBJ2-5; d_gene: TRBD2; v_gene: TRBV5-4; CDR3aa: ASSAYPGTSGGQETQY